This T cell receptor beta chain was obtained from a study of T cells in Graves' hyperthyroidism and ophthalmopathy. Whole-study context: It was at initial diagnosis, before any treatment, that peripheral blood was collected. Notes on the study in general: Through a model of 13 V-J features, ophthalmopathy was separated from stable hyperthyroidism.

Remarks on this clonotype: Its target is not known.

The CDR3 runs to 13 residues. Germline V lookup: CDR1 DFQATT, CDR2 SNEGSKA (reference sequence). Uncontrolled infection, other autoimmune disease, pregnancy or lactation led to exclusion. Researchers took RNA transcripts and amplified the TCR beta CDR3 regions from them. First-round RT-PCR of the TCR CDR3 relied on the HTBI primer set. TCRdb used MiXCR to reprocess the multiplex PCR reads, holding one entry per CDR3 protein. The sample has about 640,000 distinct CDR3 sequences; around 20% are singletons. This clonotype originated in a man younger than 45 with Graves' ophthalmopathy. Sequenced: blood. The chain combines TRBV20-1 with TRBJ2-3, with a possible D match to TRBD2 (6 bases). The CDR3 DNA reads TGCAGGGCCCGAGGGACTTCAACAGATACGCAGTATTTT. Its translation is CRARGTSTDTQYF.